Listed below are T cell receptor beta chains from one sample, sequenced in a study of regulatory T cells in long-lasting Graves disease. Via MiXCR, TCRdb re-called the multiplex PCR reads, giving one row per CDR3 protein. The sample records roughly 350,000 distinct CDR3 sequences, approximately 15% being singletons. These records were also assigned to another study, of T cells in Graves' hyperthyroidism and ophthalmopathy.

This material consisted of peripheral blood mononuclear cells (PBMCs), taken at new diagnosis, from a patient treated with antithyroid drugs. These receptors originate from a man in his forties with Graves disease. CDR3s include the opening cysteine and the closing phenylalanine or tryptophan. Each record gives: D gene, V gene, clone size, J gene, CDR3 DNA, CDR3 protein. The D gene is left open where the match is weak. Rows may omit the clone size; those that give it use once, few, many or a size class.

TRBD2,TRBV27,-,TRBJ2-2,TGTGCCAGCAATCCCCGGGGCGGGGGGCTCGGGGAGCTGTTTTTT,CASNPRGGGLGELFF
-,TRBV6-1,few,TRBJ1-5,TGTGCCAGCACCCCCGGGACGTTAGGTAGCAATCAGCCCCAGCATTTT,CASTPGTLGSNQPQHF
-,TRBV12-3/TRBV12-4,many,TRBJ2-3,TGTGCCAGCAGCCCCACCCCAAGAGGCACAGATACGCAGTATTTT,CASSPTPRGTDTQYF
TRBD2,TRBV5-1,many,TRBJ2-7,TGCGCCAGCAGCTTGTCGGCTAGCGGGTTTGTCTCCTACGAGCAGTACTTC,CASSLSASGFVSYEQYF
-,TRBV20-1,-,TRBJ1-6,TGCAGTGCTAGTCCCTTGTGGGGTTCACCCCTCCACTTT,CSASPLWGSPLHF
-,TRBV11-2,few,TRBJ1-6,TGTGCCAGCAGCCAAATTCCAGGGCATTCACCCCTCCACTTT,CASSQIPGHSPLHF
-,TRBV29-1,many,TRBJ2-1,TGCAGCGTTGATCTGGTTAGCTCCTACAATGAGCAGTTCTTC,CSVDLVSSYNEQFF
-,TRBV2,-,TRBJ1-2,TGTGCCAGCAGTTGGATGGGGGGATACTATGGCTACACCTTC,CASSWMGGYYGYTF
-,TRBV28,many,TRBJ2-3,TGTGCCAGCAGTAAACACCCGGGGGCCATTTGGGATACGCAGTATTTT,CASSKHPGAIWDTQYF
-,TRBV20-1,many,TRBJ1-6,TGCAGTGCTAGAGGCCAGGGCGAGGATTCACCCCTCCACTTT,CSARGQGEDSPLHF
-,TRBV20-1,-,TRBJ1-4,TGCAGTGCTAGAGATAGGACGAATAATGAAAAACTGTTTTTT,CSARDRTNNEKLFF
-,TRBV4-2,-,TRBJ1-1,TGTGCCAGCAGCCACCCAGACGTACGGAAAGAAGCTTTCTTT,CASSHPDVRKEAFF
-,TRBV7-2,many,TRBJ2-7,TGTGCCAGCAGCTTGGGACGGGGCTGGGAGAACGAGCAGTACTTC,CASSLGRGWENEQYF
-,TRBV5-1,many,TRBJ1-1,TGCGCCAGCAGCACTGAAGGGGCGGTGACTGAAGCTTTCTTT,CASSTEGAVTEAFF
-,TRBV20-1,many,TRBJ2-7,TGCAGTGCTAGAACAGGCGCCTACGAGCAGTACTTC,CSARTGAYEQYF
-,TRBV2,many,TRBJ2-3,TGTGCCAGCAGTGTTAATCTGGACAGCACAGATACGCAGTATTTT,CASSVNLDSTDTQYF
-,TRBV29-1,few,TRBJ2-7,TGCAGCGTTCTCACCTTCTACGAGCAGTACTTC,CSVLTFYEQYF
-,TRBV30,many,TRBJ2-4,TGTGCCTGGAGTGTAGGGGGGACAGTACCAAACATTCAGTACTTC,CAWSVGGTVPNIQYF
-,TRBV12-3/TRBV12-4,many,TRBJ2-7,TGTGCCAGCAGTCCTGGTCGGAGGCAGTACTTC,CASSPGRRQYF
-,TRBV3-1,many,TRBJ1-6,TGTGCCAGCAGCCCAACCAGGGGAAATTATTCACCCCTCCACTTT,CASSPTRGNYSPLHF
TRBD1,TRBV20-1,-,TRBJ2-7,TGCAGTGCTAGAGACAACAGGGGTCCCTCCTACGAGCAGTACTTC,CSARDNRGPSYEQYF
-,TRBV3-1,many,TRBJ2-1,TGTGCCAGCAGCCAAGTGGGGGGAACCTACAATGAGCAGTTCTTC,CASSQVGGTYNEQFF
TRBD1,TRBV10-3,-,TRBJ1-2,TGTGCCATCTCAGGGACAGGACAAGTCGAGACCTTC,CAISGTGQVETF
-,TRBV28,many,TRBJ1-3,TGTGCCAGCAGTACCCCGGGACACGAGTCTGGAAACACCATATATTTT,CASSTPGHESGNTIYF
-,TRBV6-1,-,TRBJ1-5,TGTGCCAGCAGCCAAGAATGGGGCACAGGCGATCAGCCCCAGCATTTT,CASSQEWGTGDQPQHF
-,TRBV3-1,many,TRBJ2-4,TGTGCCAGCAGCCAAGCTTCTAAAAACATTCAGTACTTC,CASSQASKNIQYF
TRBD2,TRBV27,many,TRBJ2-1,TGTGCCAGCAGAGTGAGACTGGGAGTAGCGGGGCCCAATGAGCAGTTCTTC,CASRVRLGVAGPNEQFF
-,TRBV7-2,many,TRBJ2-5,TGTGCCAGCAGCCAAGGCCCTTTAGAGACCCAGTACTTC,CASSQGPLETQYF
-,TRBV30,many,TRBJ1-1,TGTGCCTCAAAAAGGGGGGGCACTGAAGCTTTCTTT,CASKRGGTEAFF
-,TRBV10-3,many,TRBJ2-3,TGTGCCATCAGTGAGACCTGGACTAACGGGGCCATCACAGATACGCAGTATTTT,CAISETWTNGAITDTQYF
TRBD1,TRBV29-1,few,TRBJ1-5,TGCAGCGTCCGGGACAGCATTAATCAGCCCCAGCATTTT,CSVRDSINQPQHF
-,TRBV12-3/TRBV12-4,-,TRBJ1-6,TGTGCCAGCAGTTTAAGTACACGGGGAAATTCACCCCTCCACTTT,CASSLSTRGNSPLHF
-,TRBV12-3/TRBV12-4,many,TRBJ1-1,TGTGCCAGCAGTTTAGGTTCGGGGCACACTGAAGCTTTCTTT,CASSLGSGHTEAFF
-,TRBV10-3,-,TRBJ1-1,TGTGCCATCAGTGGGACAGAGGGAGCTGAAGCTTTCTTT,CAISGTEGAEAFF
TRBD1,TRBV7-9,-,TRBJ2-3,TGTGCCAGCAGCGTCATGTCGGGACAGGGGGGCACAGATACGCAGTATTTT,CASSVMSGQGGTDTQYF
-,TRBV28,many,TRBJ2-7,TGTGCCAGCAGTTCACCCGGGACGGCCCACACCTACGAGCAGTACTTC,CASSSPGTAHTYEQYF
TRBD1,TRBV7-6,many,TRBJ1-4,TGTGCCAGCAGCTTAGGAGGGGGCGCGAGGGGTGAAAAACTGTTTTTT,CASSLGGGARGEKLFF
TRBD1,TRBV5-1,many,TRBJ2-7,TGCGCCAGCGCCGGGACAGGGGACGAGCAGTACTTC,CASAGTGDEQYF
-,TRBV12-3/TRBV12-4,many,TRBJ2-3,TGTGCCAGCAGGTGGGGTACCCCAGATACGCAGTATTTT,CASRWGTPDTQYF
-,TRBV6-1,-,TRBJ2-7,TGTGCCAGCTCCCGGACTACCTTGGGGGAGCAGTACTTC,CASSRTTLGEQYF
-,TRBV2,many,TRBJ1-5,TGTGCCAGCAGGGAGGGATTGTGGATATCCAATCAGCCCCAGCATTTT,CASREGLWISNQPQHF
-,TRBV29-1,-,TRBJ2-5,TGCAGCTCCCGCGGTGTTAGTCGAGAGACCCAGTACTTC,CSSRGVSRETQYF
-,TRBV4-3,-,TRBJ1-3,TGCGCCAGCAGCCAAGAGTCCGGTAGGGTGCCCTCGAACACCATATATTTT,CASSQESGRVPSNTIYF
-,TRBV14,few,TRBJ2-1,TGTGCCAGCAGCCATCATCGTTACTCTGCCACCTTTAATGAGCAGTTCTTC,CASSHHRYSATFNEQFF
-,TRBV7-2,-,TRBJ1-5,TGTGCCAGCACTCCGAATAGCAATCAGCCCCAGCATTTT,CASTPNSNQPQHF
-,TRBV11-2,many,TRBJ2-5,TGTGCCAGCAGCTTAGCCCTAACGAGGGGTGCGGAGACCCAGTACTTC,CASSLALTRGAETQYF
TRBD1,TRBV15,-,TRBJ1-5,TGTGCCACCGGGGACAGGGCTCATGGTCAGCCCCAGCATTTT,CATGDRAHGQPQHF
-,TRBV9,few,TRBJ2-5,TGTGCCAGCAGCGTAGGGCCAAGACTCCAAGAGACCCAGTACTTC,CASSVGPRLQETQYF
-,TRBV29-1,many,TRBJ2-5,TGCAGCGTTGAAGAACAGCGGGCAGAGACCCAGTACTTC,CSVEEQRAETQYF
-,TRBV27,many,TRBJ1-2,TGTGCCAGCAGCAACCGGGACTTCTATGGCTACACCTTC,CASSNRDFYGYTF
-,TRBV19,-,TRBJ2-2,TGTGCCAGTAGTTTTCAGGGGTTCGGGGCCGGGGAGCTGTTTTTT,CASSFQGFGAGELFF
-,TRBV6-1,many,TRBJ1-5,TGTGCCAGCAGCCCACAGGGCTTTCAGCCCCAGCATTTT,CASSPQGFQPQHF
-,TRBV4-2,few,TRBJ2-1,TGTGCCAGCAGCCAGGGACGAGAAGGATTCCAGTTCTTC,CASSQGREGFQFF
TRBD2,TRBV7-9,few,TRBJ2-3,TGTGCCAGCAGCTTATCGACTAGCCCTAGCACAGATACGCAGTATTTT,CASSLSTSPSTDTQYF
TRBD2,TRBV28,-,TRBJ2-7,TGTGCCAGCAGGAAGAGAACTAGCGGCTCCTACGAGCAGTACTTC,CASRKRTSGSYEQYF
-,TRBV19,few,TRBJ2-7,TGTGCCAGTAGTATATTCGGGACGGTGGGCTCCTACGAGCAGTACTTC,CASSIFGTVGSYEQYF
-,TRBV7-9,many,TRBJ2-6,TGTGCCAGCAGCCCACCGGCTATCCTTGTATCTGGGGCCAACGTCCTGACTTTC,CASSPPAILVSGANVLTF